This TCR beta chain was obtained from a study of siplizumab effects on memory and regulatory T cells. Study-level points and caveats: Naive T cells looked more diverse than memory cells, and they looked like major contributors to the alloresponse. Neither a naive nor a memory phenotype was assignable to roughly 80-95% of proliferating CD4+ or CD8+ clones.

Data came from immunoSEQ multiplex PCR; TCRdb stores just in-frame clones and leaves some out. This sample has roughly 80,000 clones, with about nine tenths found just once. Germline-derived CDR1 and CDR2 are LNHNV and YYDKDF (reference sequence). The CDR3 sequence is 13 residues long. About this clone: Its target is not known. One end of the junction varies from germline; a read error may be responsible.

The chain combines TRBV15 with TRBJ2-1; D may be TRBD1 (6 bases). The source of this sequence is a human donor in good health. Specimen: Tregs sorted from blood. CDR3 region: CATSRDGGQTCVF. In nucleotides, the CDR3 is TGTGCCACCAGCAGAGATGGGGGACAAACCTGTGTCTTC.